Listed below are T cell receptor beta chains from one sample, sequenced in a study of CD8+ T cells in alopecia areata. Assay: immunoSEQ multiplex PCR; the TCRdb copy retains only in-frame clones and omits some. Of 95,000 to 150,000 clones listed, 61% are singletons. The sequencing here drew on CD4+ T cells sorted from blood, taken at week 4, from a patient treated with tofacitinib. The receptors derive from a human donor with alopecia areata. CDR3s include the opening cysteine and the closing phenylalanine or tryptophan. D genes are given only for firm matches. Size is stated for part of the rows, as once, few or many counts, or as a class when the clone is expanded.

TRBV7-2	-	TRBJ2-7	-	CASSLTYEQYF	TGTGCCAGCAGCTTGACCTACGAGCAGTACTTC
TRBV7-2	-	TRBJ1-2	-	CASSSTFEGANGYTF	TGTGCCAGCAGCTCAACATTTGAAGGGGCTAATGGCTACACCTTC
TRBV29-1	few	TRBJ2-3	TRBD1	CSVGWQGVTDTQYF	TGCAGCGTTGGCTGGCAGGGGGTCACAGATACGCAGTATTTT
TRBV19	few	TRBJ1-1	-	CASSIGPTGTEAFF	TGTGCCAGTAGTATAGGGCCGACGGGAACTGAAGCTTTCTTT
TRBV29-1	-	TRBJ1-4	TRBD1	CSGGQGPNEKLFF	TGCAGCGGAGGACAGGGCCCTAATGAAAAACTGTTTTTT
TRBV6-1	few	TRBJ2-3	TRBD1	CASRRDRGQDTQYF	TGTGCCAGCAGGAGGGACAGGGGACAGGATACGCAGTATTTT
TRBV6-5	-	TRBJ2-3	-	CASSKSHREYTQYF	TGTGCCAGCAGTAAATCACACAGGGAGTATACGCAGTATTTT
TRBV4-3	-	TRBJ1-6	-	CASSRGVGGSPLHF	TGCGCCAGCAGCCGGGGCGTGGGGGGTTCACCCCTCCACTTT
TRBV7-9	few	TRBJ2-5	-	CASREQTGQTQYF	TGTGCCAGCAGGGAACAGACAGGCCAGACCCAGTACTTC
TRBV7-9	few	TRBJ2-6	-	CASSLAFNSGANVLTF	TGTGCCAGCAGCTTAGCGTTCAACTCTGGGGCCAACGTCCTGACTTTC
TRBV29-1	-	TRBJ2-5	TRBD1	CSVEATGVETQYF	TGCAGCGTTGAGGCGACAGGGGTGGAGACCCAGTACTTC
TRBV28	few	TRBJ1-1	-	CASSGGGTTEAFF	TGTGCCAGCTCAGGCGGGGGTACCACTGAAGCTTTCTTT
TRBV28	-	TRBJ1-4	-	CASSFGDEKLFF	TGTGCCAGCAGTTTCGGGGATGAAAAACTGTTTTTT
TRBV18	-	TRBJ1-2	-	CASSPRRDTYGYTF	TGTGCCAGCTCACCACGCCGGGACACGTATGGCTACACCTTC
TRBV30	-	TRBJ2-3	-	CAWSRWSSSLTQYF	TGTGCCTGGAGCCGTTGGTCTAGCTCGTTAACGCAGTATTTT
TRBV5-1	few	TRBJ1-1	-	CASSLSSLLNTEAFF	TGCGCCAGCAGCTTGAGCAGCCTGTTGAACACTGAAGCTTTCTTT
TRBV30	-	TRBJ2-5	TRBD1	CAWSVGVGGVQETQYF	TGTGCCTGGAGTGTAGGAGTAGGGGGCGTCCAAGAGACCCAGTACTTC
TRBV2	-	TRBJ2-5	-	CASSETLLGETQYF	TGTGCCAGCAGTGAGACGTTGTTGGGGGAGACCCAGTACTTC
TRBV2	-	TRBJ2-5	-	CASSEVVETQYF	TGTGCCAGCAGTGAAGTCGTGGAGACCCAGTACTTC
TRBV29-1	-	TRBJ1-1	-	CSCWGGATEAFF	TGCAGTTGTTGGGGAGGGGCCACTGAAGCTTTCTTT
TRBV7-9	few	TRBJ1-5	TRBD1	CASSRDSQPQHF	TGTGCCAGCAGCCGGGACAGCCAGCCCCAGCATTTT
TRBV29-1	few	TRBJ1-4	TRBD1	CSVTLGQSNEKLFF	TGCAGCGTAACCTTGGGACAGTCGAATGAAAAACTGTTTTTT
TRBV29-1	-	TRBJ2-7	-	CSVANSYEQYF	TGCAGCGTAGCAAATAGCTACGAGCAGTACTTC
TRBV29-1	-	TRBJ1-2	TRBD1	CSTRDSGYTF	TGCAGCACCAGGGACAGCGGCTACACCTTC
TRBV30	-	TRBJ2-3	-	CAWSVRADTQYF	TGTGCCTGGAGTGTACGGGCAGATACGCAGTATTTT
TRBV20-1	few	TRBJ2-5	-	CSAGTGGTQYF	TGCAGTGCTGGAACCGGGGGGACCCAGTACTTC
TRBV4-1	-	TRBJ1-2	-	CASSQEPLLNGYTF	TGCGCCAGCAGCCAAGAACCCTTACTTAATGGCTACACCTTC
TRBV15	-	TRBJ2-2	-	CATSRPGAELFF	TGTGCCACCAGCAGACCCGGCGCCGAGCTGTTTTTT
TRBV29-1	-	TRBJ2-3	TRBD2	CSFTDGGKQYF	TGCAGCTTCACGGACGGGGGGAAGCAGTATTTT
TRBV7-9	-	TRBJ1-2	-	CASSPSWEGGYTF	TGTGCCAGCAGCCCGTCCTGGGAGGGTGGCTACACCTTC
TRBV6-5	-	TRBJ1-1	-	CASSYSTGDTEAFF	TGTGCCAGCAGTTACTCGACGGGGGATACTGAAGCTTTCTTT
TRBV19	few	TRBJ2-6	-	CASSMRGSGANVLTF	TGTGCCAGTAGTATGAGGGGCTCTGGGGCCAACGTCCTGACTTTC
TRBV5-1	-	TRBJ2-5	-	CASSLRPQETQYF	TGCGCCAGCAGCTTACGACCTCAAGAGACCCAGTACTTC
TRBV28	-	TRBJ2-7	TRBD1	CATLTGVYEQYF	TGTGCCACCCTGACAGGGGTATACGAGCAGTACTTC
TRBV4-3	-	TRBJ2-1	TRBD2	CASSQVGAGVHEQFF	TGCGCCAGCAGCCAAGTAGGGGCGGGGGTTCATGAGCAGTTCTTC
TRBV5-6	-	TRBJ1-1	-	CASSLVRAEAFF	TGTGCCAGCAGCTTGGTGCGAGCTGAAGCTTTCTTT
TRBV6-6	-	TRBJ2-5	-	CASRDSQETQYF	TGTGCCTCCCGGGACTCCCAAGAGACCCAGTACTTC
TRBV25-1	-	TRBJ2-2	-	CASSLGLGNTGELFF	TGTGCCAGCAGCTTGGGCCTCGGGAACACCGGGGAGCTGTTTTTT
TRBV7-2	-	TRBJ1-2	-	CASSFLDYGYTF	TGTGCCAGCAGCTTCTTGGACTATGGCTACACCTTC
TRBV30	-	TRBJ1-5	-	CAWSGGVRGQPQHF	TGTGCCTGGAGCGGCGGGGTGAGGGGTCAGCCCCAGCATTTT
TRBV10-3	-	TRBJ2-7	TRBD1	CAISEPGQQNYEQYF	TGTGCCATCAGTGAACCGGGACAGCAGAACTACGAGCAGTACTTC
TRBV7-9	few	TRBJ2-6	-	CASSLRARTYSGANVLTF	TGTGCCAGCAGCTTACGGGCCAGGACCTACTCTGGGGCCAACGTCCTGACTTTC
TRBV30	-	TRBJ1-2	-	CAWSAGIGRAF	TGTGCCTGGAGTGCGGGCATTGGGCGGGCCTTC
TRBV30	-	TRBJ1-2	-	CAWSSSGVGGTIPEGYTF	TGTGCCTGGAGTTCCTCAGGGGTTGGGGGGACCATCCCGGAGGGCTACACCTTC
TRBV6-1	-	TRBJ2-3	-	CASRGTDTQYF	TGTGCCAGCAGGGGGACAGATACGCAGTATTTT
TRBV7-2	large	TRBJ2-5	TRBD2	CASSSELAGGQEETQYF	TGTGCCAGCAGCTCCGAACTAGCGGGGGGGCAGGAAGAGACCCAGTACTTC
TRBV5-1	-	TRBJ2-5	TRBD2	CASSLAGTSGGETQYF	TGCGCCAGCAGCTTGGCTGGGACTAGCGGGGGTGAGACCCAGTACTTC
TRBV5-1	-	TRBJ2-2	-	CASSLTQGPGELFF	TGCGCCAGCAGCTTAACACAGGGACCCGGGGAGCTGTTTTTT
TRBV29-1	-	TRBJ1-2	TRBD1	CSVTGGSF	TGCAGCGTCACAGGGGGCAGCTTC
TRBV30	-	TRBJ2-1	-	CAWSVVGSTDQFF	TGTGCCTGGAGTGTAGTGGGTAGCACGGATCAGTTCTTC
TRBV27	-	TRBJ1-2	-	CASSSLGAGDYGYTF	TGTGCCAGCAGTTCCCTCGGGGCCGGCGACTATGGCTACACCTTC
TRBV13	-	TRBJ2-1	TRBD2	CASSEASGRINEQFF	TGTGCCAGCAGCGAAGCTAGCGGGAGAATCAATGAGCAGTTCTTC
TRBV18	-	TRBJ1-1	-	CASSPEEGGTEAFF	TGTGCCAGCTCACCAGAGGAAGGGGGGACTGAAGCTTTCTTT
TRBV30	-	TRBJ2-1	TRBD1	CAWAGTGGAFGEQFF	TGTGCCTGGGCTGGGACAGGGGGCGCTTTTGGTGAGCAGTTCTTC
TRBV6-5	few	TRBJ1-5	-	CASSQSRPNQPQHF	TGTGCCAGCAGTCAATCAAGACCCAATCAGCCCCAGCATTTT
TRBV7-2	-	TRBJ2-3	-	CASSLATGRPAQYF	TGTGCCAGCAGCTTAGCGACTGGACGGCCCGCGCAGTATTTT
TRBV10-3	-	TRBJ2-2	-	CAISEIGGLTGELFF	TGTGCCATCAGTGAGATCGGAGGGCTTACTGGGGAGCTGTTTTTT
TRBV5-4	-	TRBJ2-3	-	CASSLAADTQYF	TGTGCCAGCAGCTTGGCGGCAGATACGCAGTATTTT
TRBV7-2	-	TRBJ1-6	-	CASSLAEPLHF	TGTGCCAGCAGCTTAGCAGAACCCCTCCACTTT